The 20 T cell receptor beta chains below come from one sample, sequenced in a study of T cell responses to AZD1222 COVID-19 vaccine. This table comes from immunoSEQ multiplex PCR, and its TCRdb copy is limited to in-frame clones, with some not included. The repertoire consists of about 130,000 clones, with around 90% occurring once and the leading ten covering roughly 2%. This specimen consisted of peripheral blood, obtained on day 0 of AZD1222 vaccination. The receptors originated from an adult in good health.

The genes are TRBV6-5 and TRBJ1-2, with 12 bases identical to TRBD1. Trimming at V came to 6 bases and at J to 4 bases, leaving 3 bases not matched to a gene. Germline-derived CDR1 and CDR2 are MNHEY and SVGAGI. CDR3 length: 14 amino acids. Here the CDR3 DNA reads TGTGCCAGCAGGGGACAGGGGGCTCTCTATGGCTACACCTTC. Protein product: CASRGQGALYGYTF.

CDR3 loop: CASSVDRLAGFTGELFF. The CDR3 region has the DNA TGTGCCAGCAGCGTAGACAGACTAGCGGGGTTTACCGGGGAGCTGTTTTTT. This chain uses TRBV9 with TRBJ2-2, with 11 bases matching TRBD2. CDR3 length: 17 amino acids. From germline, CDR1 is SGDLS and CDR2 YYNGEE. Unmatched junction bases numbered 6, after V lost 0 bases and J lost 5 bases.

This chain links TRBV29-1 with TRBJ2-2, with D possibly TRBD1 on 6 matching bases. Germline V gene lookup returns CDR1 SQVTM and CDR2 ANQGSEA. Trimming cost V 4 bases and J 4 bases, with 10 bases left between them. CDR3 length: 13 amino acids. The CDR3 region is CSVAPRGTGELFF. The CDR3 coding sequence is TGCAGCGTTGCCCCCAGGGGCACCGGGGAGCTGTTTTTT.

The rearrangement links TRBV5-1 to TRBJ2-5, with D tentatively TRBD1 (6 bases). Germline V gene data show CDR1 as SGHRS and CDR2 as YFSETQ. The V gene lost 4 bases and the J gene lost 1 base, with 14 bases spanning the gap. There are 15 residues in the CDR3. CDR3 coding DNA: TGCGCCAGCAGCGCTACCGGGACAACCCAAGAGACCCAGTACTTC. Protein product: CASSATGTTQETQYF. The full variable domain, rest sourced from reference TRBV5-1 and TRBJ2-5, is KAGVTQTPRYLIKTRGQQVTLSCSPISGHRSVSWYQQTPGQGLQFLFEYFSETQRNKGNFPGRFSGRQFSNSRSEMNVSTLELGDSALYLCASSATGTTQETQYFGPGTRLLVL.

V and J are TRBV6-5 and TRBJ1-2; tentative D call: TRBD1 (6 bases). CDR1 is MNHEY, CDR2 SVGAGI, per germline. This CDR3 has 15 residues. V was trimmed by 0 bases and J by 8 bases, leaving 16 bases between them. As DNA, the CDR3 is TGTGCCAGCAGTTACTCCCCGAGCAGGGGTGGCGGCTACACCTTC. It yields the protein CASSYSPSRGGGYTF.

The CDR3 DNA follows: TGCGCCAGCAGCCAAGGGGGGGGTATGAGGGAAAAACTGTTTTTT. It translates to CASSQGGGMREKLFF. V and J are TRBV4-3 and TRBJ1-4; a weak D match, TRBD1 (5 bases). Germline lookup yields CDR1 LGHNA and CDR2 YSLEER. This CDR3 comprises 15 residues. Trimming removed 1 base at V and 8 bases at J, with 14 bases between.

CDR3 loop: CASSQRGFYGYTF. CDR3 DNA: TGTGCCAGCAGCCAGAGGGGGTTCTATGGCTACACCTTC. The rearrangement joins TRBV5-4 to TRBJ1-2, with a weak D call TRBD1 (6 bases). The length of the CDR3 is 13 residues. The V gene lost 4 bases and the J gene lost 4 bases, with 11 bases spanning the gap. Germline loops: CDR1 SGHNT, CDR2 YYREEE (reference sequence). The whole variable domain, filled in from reference TRBV5-4 and TRBJ1-2, reads ETGVTQSPTHLIKTRGQQVTLRCSSQSGHNTVSWYQQALGQGPQFIFQYYREEENGRGNFPPRFSGLQFPNYSSELNVNALELDDSALYLCASSQRGFYGYTFGSGTRLTVV.

About this clone itself: Sequence at one end of the junction differs from germline and may be a read error. The genes are TRBV19 and TRBJ2-3; D is unclear. The CDR3 is 12 amino acids. Looked up from germline, CDR1 is LNHDA and CDR2 is SQIVND (reference sequence). The DNA of the CDR3 is TGTGCCAGCAGTATGGACACAGATACGCAGTATTTT. Its protein is CASSMDTDTQYF. The complete variable domain, with remaining parts taken from reference TRBV19 and TRBJ2-3, reads DGGITQSPKYLFRKEGQNVTLSCEQNLNHDAMYWYRQDPGQGLRLIYYSQIVNDFQKGDIAEGYSVSREKKESFPLTVTSAQKNPTAFYLCASSMDTDTQYFGPGTRLTVL.

This clone was seen just once. The chain links TRBV29-1 to TRBJ1-2; D is unresolved. V was pared by 0 bases and J by 2 bases, with 7 bases between. This CDR3 comprises 13 residues. Germline lookup yields CDR1 SQVTM and CDR2 ANQGSEA. The CDR3 sequence: CSVEEGGNYGYTF. The CDR3 DNA sequence: TGCAGCGTTGAAGAGGGCGGGAACTATGGCTACACCTTC.

This sequence joins TRBV5-5 and TRBJ1-4, with 8 bases lining up with TRBD1. From germline, CDR1 is SGHKS and CDR2 YYEKEE (reference sequence). V lost 4 bases and J lost 3; bases outside the gene matches: 8. The CDR3 is made up of 16 amino acids. The CDR3 nucleotides read TGTGCCAGCAGCGGACAGGGAAGGTTTGCTAATGAAAAACTGTTTTTT. It is translated as CASSGQGRFANEKLFF.

This clone was counted a few times. This sequence joins TRBV5-3 and TRBJ2-5, with 7 nucleotides matching TRBD1. TRBV5-3 is reported as an ORF; its role is uncertain. The CDR3 has 16 amino acids. The ends lost 1 base at V and 3 bases at J; junction bases unmatched: 9. The DNA of the CDR3 is TGTGCCAGAAGCTTGAAGGGGGCGAACCATAAAGAGACCCAGTACTTC. Amino acid sequence: CARSLKGANHKETQYF.

The genes are TRBV15 and TRBJ2-2; 8 positions match TRBD2. With 8 bases clipped from V and 3 bases from J, the junction kept 5 bases outside the gene matches. Germline loops: CDR1 LNHNV, CDR2 YYDKDF (reference sequence). CDR3 length: 14 amino acids. The CDR3 DNA is TGTGCCACCGGGGCGGGGGGAGACACCGGGGAGCTGTTTTTT. Translating gives CATGAGGDTGELFF.

This clone was recorded once. The rearrangement joins TRBV7-2 to TRBJ1-2; 10 positions match TRBD1. CDR3 size: 15 residues. V was pared by 1 base and J by 7 bases, with 6 bases of the junction left unmatched. Germline CDR1 SGHTA, CDR2 FQGNSA. The CDR3 bases are TGTGCCAGCAGCTTAGGACCGGGACAGGGGTCTGGCTACACCTTC. Protein: CASSLGPGQGSGYTF.

This clone was counted once. The chain uses TRBV18 and TRBJ2-7; 10 positions match TRBD1. Unmatched junction bases numbered 4, after V lost 5 bases and J lost 0 bases. Germline V gives CDR1 KGHSH, CDR2 LQKENI. The CDR3 sequence is 15 residues long. The CDR3 loop is CASSGGQGGSYEQYF. The CDR3 DNA sequence: TGTGCCAGCTCAGGAGGACAGGGGGGCTCCTACGAGCAGTACTTC.

About this clone itself: The junction shows a germline mismatch at one end, possibly a read error. V gene TRBV15 combines with J gene TRBJ2-3; the match to TRBD1 covers 7 bases. This CDR3 spans 12 amino acids. CDR1 and CDR2 (germline): LNHNV, YYDKDF (reference sequence). The CDR3 reads CATSRDRTGSFF. The CDR3 DNA reads TGTGCCACCAGCAGAGATCGGACAGGCTCCTTTTTT.

The chain carries TRBV3-1 (or the pseudogene TRBV3-2) and TRBJ1-5; unclear D gene. Germline V gives CDR1 LGHDT, CDR2 YNNKEL (reference sequence). Trimming pared 1 base from V and 0 bases from J, leaving 10 bases between. This CDR3 is 16 amino acids long. The CDR3: CASSQGHPYSNQPQHF. CDR3 DNA sequence: TGTGCCAGCAGCCAAGGGCACCCTTATAGCAATCAGCCCCAGCATTTT.

The gene calls are TRBV11-3 and TRBJ2-2; 9 positions agree with TRBD1. The CDR3 extends over 16 amino acids. Looked up from germline, CDR1 is SGHNT and CDR2 is YENEEA. V was pared by 4 bases and J by 2 bases, with 5 bases of the junction left unmatched. This CDR3 is CASSSGQGTNTGELFF. The CDR3 bases are TGTGCCAGCAGCTCGGGACAGGGCACAAACACCGGGGAGCTGTTTTTT.

This clone appeared once. The chain is built from TRBV6-2 or TRBV6-3 and TRBJ1-1; D remains ambiguous. CDR1 is MNHEY and CDR2 is SVGEGT in the germline V gene. The CDR3 is 12 residues long. Trimming cost V 0 bases and J 3 bases, with 2 bases left between them. CDR3 DNA sequence: TGTGCCAGCAGTTACTCAGACACTGAAGCTTTCTTT. Amino acid sequence: CASSYSDTEAFF.

This chain uses TRBV20-1 with TRBJ1-3, with a weak D call TRBD1 (6 bases). CDR3 size: 13 residues. Germline assignment: CDR1 DFQATT and CDR2 SNEGSKA (reference sequence). V shed 3 bases and J shed 2 bases, with 8 bases lying between them. The CDR3 DNA is TGCAGTGCTAGTTCAGGGGCTGGAAACACCATATATTTT. It codes for CSASSGAGNTIYF.

The chain joins TRBV12-3 or TRBV12-4 to TRBJ1-1; D unclear. The CDR3 has 12 amino acids. Trimming removed 3 bases from V and 11 bases from J, with 13 bases in between. This chain's CDR3 is CASSFGREEAFF. CDR3 nucleotides: TGTGCCAGCAGTTTCGGTAGGGAGGAGGCTTTCTTT.